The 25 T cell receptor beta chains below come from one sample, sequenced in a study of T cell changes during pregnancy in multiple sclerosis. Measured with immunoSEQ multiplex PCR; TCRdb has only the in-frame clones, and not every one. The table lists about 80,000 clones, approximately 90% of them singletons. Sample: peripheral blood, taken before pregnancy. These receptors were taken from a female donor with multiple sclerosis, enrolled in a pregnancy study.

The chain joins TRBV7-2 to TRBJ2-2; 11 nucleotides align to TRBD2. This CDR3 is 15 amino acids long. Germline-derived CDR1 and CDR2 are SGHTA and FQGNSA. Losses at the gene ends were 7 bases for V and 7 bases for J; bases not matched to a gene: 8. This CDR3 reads CASTLSGGAFGELFF. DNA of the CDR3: TGTGCCAGCACCCTTAGCGGGGGGGCCTTCGGGGAGCTGTTTTTT. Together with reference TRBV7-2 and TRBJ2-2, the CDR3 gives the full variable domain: GAGVSQSPSNKVTEKGKDVELRCDPISGHTALYWYRQSLGQGLEFLIYFQGNSAPDKSGLPSDRFSAERTGGSVSTLTIQRTQQEDSAVYLCASTLSGGAFGELFFGEGSRLTVL.

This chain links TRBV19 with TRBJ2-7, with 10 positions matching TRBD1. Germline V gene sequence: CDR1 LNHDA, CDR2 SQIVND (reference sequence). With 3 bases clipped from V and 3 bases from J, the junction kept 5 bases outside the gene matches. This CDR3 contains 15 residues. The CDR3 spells CASSMTGGANYEQYF. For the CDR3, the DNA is TGTGCCAGTAGTATGACAGGGGGCGCAAACTACGAGCAGTACTTC. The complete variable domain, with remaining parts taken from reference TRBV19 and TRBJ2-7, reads DGGITQSPKYLFRKEGQNVTLSCEQNLNHDAMYWYRQDPGQGLRLIYYSQIVNDFQKGDIAEGYSVSREKKESFPLTVTSAQKNPTAFYLCASSMTGGANYEQYFGPGTRLTVT.

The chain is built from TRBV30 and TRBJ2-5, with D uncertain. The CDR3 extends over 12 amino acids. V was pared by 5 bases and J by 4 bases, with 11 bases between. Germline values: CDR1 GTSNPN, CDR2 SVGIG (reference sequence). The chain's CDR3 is CAWEHRRETQYF. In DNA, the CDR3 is TGTGCCTGGGAACACCGGAGAGAGACCCAGTACTTC.

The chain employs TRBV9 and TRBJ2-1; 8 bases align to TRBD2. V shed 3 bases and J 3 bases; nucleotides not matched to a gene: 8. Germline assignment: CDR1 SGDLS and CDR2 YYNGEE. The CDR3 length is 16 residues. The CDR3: CASSAAGTSRYNEQFF. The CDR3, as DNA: TGTGCCAGCAGCGCAGCGGGGACTAGTCGCTACAATGAGCAGTTCTTC.

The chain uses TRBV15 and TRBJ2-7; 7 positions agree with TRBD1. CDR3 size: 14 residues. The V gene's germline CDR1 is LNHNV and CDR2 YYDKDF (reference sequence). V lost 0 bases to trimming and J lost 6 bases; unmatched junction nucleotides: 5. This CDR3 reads CATSRDLAGGEQYF. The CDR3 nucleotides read TGTGCCACCAGCAGAGATCTCGCAGGGGGCGAGCAGTACTTC.

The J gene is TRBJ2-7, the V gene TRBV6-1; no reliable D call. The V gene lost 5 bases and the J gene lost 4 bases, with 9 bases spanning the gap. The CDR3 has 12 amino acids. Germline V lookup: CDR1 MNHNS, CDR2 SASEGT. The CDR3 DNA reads TGTGCCAGCAGTAACTCAGGATACGAGCAGTACTTC. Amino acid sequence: CASSNSGYEQYF.

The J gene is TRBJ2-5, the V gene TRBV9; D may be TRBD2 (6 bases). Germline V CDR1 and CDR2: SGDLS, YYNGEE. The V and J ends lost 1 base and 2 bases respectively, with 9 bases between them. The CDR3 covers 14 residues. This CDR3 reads CASSVMGGQETQYF. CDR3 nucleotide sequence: TGTGCCAGCAGCGTAATGGGAGGACAAGAGACCCAGTACTTC.

The CDR3 sequence: CASSDSSERGTDTQYF. In nucleotides, the CDR3 is TGTGCCAGCAGTGACTCGTCTGAGCGGGGCACAGATACGCAGTATTTT. The rearrangement links TRBV6-4 to TRBJ2-3, with a tentative D call TRBD2 (6 bases). V was trimmed by 0 bases and J by 1 base, leaving 11 bases between them. Germline values: CDR1 MRHNA, CDR2 SNTAGT. This CDR3 comprises 16 residues.

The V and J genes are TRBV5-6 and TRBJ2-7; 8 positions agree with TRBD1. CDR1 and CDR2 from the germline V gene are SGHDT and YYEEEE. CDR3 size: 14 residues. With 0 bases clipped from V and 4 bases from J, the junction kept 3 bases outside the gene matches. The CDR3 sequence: CASSLAHRGYEQYF. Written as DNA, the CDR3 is TGTGCCAGCAGCTTGGCGCACAGGGGGTACGAGCAGTACTTC.

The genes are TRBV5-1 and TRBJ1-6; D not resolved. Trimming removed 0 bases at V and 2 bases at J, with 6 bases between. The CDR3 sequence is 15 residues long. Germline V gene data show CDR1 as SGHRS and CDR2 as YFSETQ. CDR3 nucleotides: TGCGCCAGCAGCTTGGACCAGGCCTATAATTCACCCCTCCACTTT. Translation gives CASSLDQAYNSPLHF.

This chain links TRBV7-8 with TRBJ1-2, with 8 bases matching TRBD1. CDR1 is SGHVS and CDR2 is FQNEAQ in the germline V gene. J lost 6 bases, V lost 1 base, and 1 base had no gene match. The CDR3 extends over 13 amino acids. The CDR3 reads CASSLVRGHGYTF. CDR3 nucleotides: TGTGCCAGCAGCTTAGTCAGGGGGCATGGCTACACCTTC.

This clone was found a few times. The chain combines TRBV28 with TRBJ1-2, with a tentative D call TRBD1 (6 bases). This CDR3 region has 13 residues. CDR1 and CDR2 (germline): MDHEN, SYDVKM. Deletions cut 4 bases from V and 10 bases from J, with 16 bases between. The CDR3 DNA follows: TGTGCCAGCAGTTCCGCCGGGGGGCGCGACTACACCTTC. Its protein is CASSSAGGRDYTF.

CDR3 nucleotide sequence: TGCGCCAGCAGTAAAGGGGGCGAGGACTACGAGCAGTACTTC. It codes for CASSKGGEDYEQYF. This sequence joins TRBV5-1 and TRBJ2-7, with 7 nucleotides matching TRBD1. This CDR3 is 14 amino acids long. Germline-derived CDR1 and CDR2 are SGHRS and YFSETQ. With 5 bases clipped from V and 3 bases from J, the junction kept 8 bases outside the gene matches.

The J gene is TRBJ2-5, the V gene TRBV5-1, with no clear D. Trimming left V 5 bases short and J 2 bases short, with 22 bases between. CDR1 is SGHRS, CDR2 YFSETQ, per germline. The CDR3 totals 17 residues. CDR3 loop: CASRPTILQPQQETQYF. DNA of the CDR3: TGCGCCAGCAGGCCAACCATCCTACAGCCACAACAAGAGACCCAGTACTTC.

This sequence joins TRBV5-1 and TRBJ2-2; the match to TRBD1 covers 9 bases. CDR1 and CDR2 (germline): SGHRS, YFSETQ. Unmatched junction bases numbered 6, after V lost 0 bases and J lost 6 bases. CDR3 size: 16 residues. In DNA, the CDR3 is TGCGCCAGCAGCTTGGCCGGGACAGGGACCGCCGGGGAGCTGTTTTTT. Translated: CASSLAGTGTAGELFF.

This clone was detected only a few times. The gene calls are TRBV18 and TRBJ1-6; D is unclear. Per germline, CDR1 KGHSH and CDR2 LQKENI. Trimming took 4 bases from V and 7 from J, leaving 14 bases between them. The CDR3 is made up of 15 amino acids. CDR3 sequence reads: CASSHRDSGNSPLHF. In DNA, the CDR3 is TGTGCCAGCTCACACCGGGATTCGGGGAATTCACCCCTCCACTTT.

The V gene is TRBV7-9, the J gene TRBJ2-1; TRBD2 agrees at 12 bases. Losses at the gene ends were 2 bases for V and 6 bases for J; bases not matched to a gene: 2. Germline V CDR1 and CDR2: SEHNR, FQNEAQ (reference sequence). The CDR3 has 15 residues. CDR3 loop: CASSLKLAGGNEQFF. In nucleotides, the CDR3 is TGTGCCAGCAGCTTAAAACTAGCGGGGGGCAATGAGCAGTTCTTC. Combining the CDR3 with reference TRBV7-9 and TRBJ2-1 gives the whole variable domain DTGVSQNPRHKITKRGQNVTFRCDPISEHNRLYWYRQTLGQGPEFLTYFQNEAQLEKSRLLSDRFSAERPKGSFSTLEIQRTEQGDSAMYLCASSLKLAGGNEQFFGPGTRLTVL.

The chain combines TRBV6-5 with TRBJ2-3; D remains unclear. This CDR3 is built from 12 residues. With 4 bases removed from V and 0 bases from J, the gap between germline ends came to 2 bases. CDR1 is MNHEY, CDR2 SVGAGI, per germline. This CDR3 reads CASSSSTDTQYF. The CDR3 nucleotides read TGTGCCAGCAGTTCTAGCACAGATACGCAGTATTTT.

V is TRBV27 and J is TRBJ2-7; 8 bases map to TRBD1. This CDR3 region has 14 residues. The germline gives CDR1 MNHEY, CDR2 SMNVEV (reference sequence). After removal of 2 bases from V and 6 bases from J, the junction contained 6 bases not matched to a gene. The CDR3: CASSLGTGGFEQYF. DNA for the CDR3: TGTGCCAGCAGTTTAGGGACAGGAGGATTCGAGCAGTACTTC.

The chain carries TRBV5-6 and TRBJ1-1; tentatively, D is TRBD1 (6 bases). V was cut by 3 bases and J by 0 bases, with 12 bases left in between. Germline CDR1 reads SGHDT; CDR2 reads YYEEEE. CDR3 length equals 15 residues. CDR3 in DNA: TGTGCCAGCAGCTATAGGACAGCAATGAACACTGAAGCTTTCTTT. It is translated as CASSYRTAMNTEAFF.

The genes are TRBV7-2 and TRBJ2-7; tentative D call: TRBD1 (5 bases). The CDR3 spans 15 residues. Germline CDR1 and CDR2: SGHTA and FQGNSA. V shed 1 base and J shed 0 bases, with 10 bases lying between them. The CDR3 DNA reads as TGTGCCAGCAGCTTAGATGCGACAGACTCCTACGAGCAGTACTTC. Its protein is CASSLDATDSYEQYF.

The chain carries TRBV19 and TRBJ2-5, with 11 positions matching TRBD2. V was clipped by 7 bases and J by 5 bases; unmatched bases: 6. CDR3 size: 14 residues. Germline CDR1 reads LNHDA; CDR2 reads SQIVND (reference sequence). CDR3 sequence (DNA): TGTGCCAGTAAGGCTAGCGGGGGGCGGGAGACCCAGTACTTC. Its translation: CASKASGGRETQYF.

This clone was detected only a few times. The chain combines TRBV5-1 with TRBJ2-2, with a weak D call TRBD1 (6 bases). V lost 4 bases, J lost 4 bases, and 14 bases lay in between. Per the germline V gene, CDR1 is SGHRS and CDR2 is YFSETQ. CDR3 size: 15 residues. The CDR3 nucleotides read TGCGCCAGCAGCCCCCGCGAGGGGGTCACCGGGGAGCTGTTTTTT. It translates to CASSPREGVTGELFF.

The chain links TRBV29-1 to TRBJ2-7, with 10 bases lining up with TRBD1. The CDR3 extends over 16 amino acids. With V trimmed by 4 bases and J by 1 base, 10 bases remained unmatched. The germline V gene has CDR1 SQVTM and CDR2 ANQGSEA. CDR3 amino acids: CSVANPAGQGSYEQYF. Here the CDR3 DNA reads TGCAGCGTTGCAAACCCCGCGGGACAGGGGTCCTACGAGCAGTACTTC.

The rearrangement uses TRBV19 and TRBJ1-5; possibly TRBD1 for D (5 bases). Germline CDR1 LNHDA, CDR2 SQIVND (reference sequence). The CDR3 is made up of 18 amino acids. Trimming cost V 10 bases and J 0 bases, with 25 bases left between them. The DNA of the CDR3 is TGTGCCACCACCCCCGGGCAGGGTCCTCATCATAGCAATCAGCCCCAGCATTTT. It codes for CATTPGQGPHHSNQPQHF. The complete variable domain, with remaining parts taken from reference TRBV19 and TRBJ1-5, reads DGGITQSPKYLFRKEGQNVTLSCEQNLNHDAMYWYRQDPGQGLRLIYYSQIVNDFQKGDIAEGYSVSREKKESFPLTVTSAQKNPTAFYLCATTPGQGPHHSNQPQHFGDGTRLSIL.